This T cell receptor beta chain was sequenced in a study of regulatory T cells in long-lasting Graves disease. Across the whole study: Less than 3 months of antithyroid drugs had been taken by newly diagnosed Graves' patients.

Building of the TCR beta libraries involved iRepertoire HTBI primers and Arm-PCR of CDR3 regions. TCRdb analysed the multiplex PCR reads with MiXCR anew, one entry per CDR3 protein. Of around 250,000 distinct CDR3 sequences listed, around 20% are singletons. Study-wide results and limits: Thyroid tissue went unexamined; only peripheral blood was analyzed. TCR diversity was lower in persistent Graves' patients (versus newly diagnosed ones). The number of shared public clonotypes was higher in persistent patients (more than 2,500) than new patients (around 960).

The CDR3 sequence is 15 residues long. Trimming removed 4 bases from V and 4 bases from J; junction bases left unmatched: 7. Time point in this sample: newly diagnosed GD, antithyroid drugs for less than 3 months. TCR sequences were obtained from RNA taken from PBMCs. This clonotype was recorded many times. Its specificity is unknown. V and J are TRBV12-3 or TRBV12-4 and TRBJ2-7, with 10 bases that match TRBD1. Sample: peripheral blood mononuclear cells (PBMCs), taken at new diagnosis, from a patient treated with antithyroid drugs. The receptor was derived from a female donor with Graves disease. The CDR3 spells CASSSTGGSRYEQYF. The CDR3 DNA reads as TGTGCCAGCAGTTCGACAGGGGGCAGTAGGTACGAGCAGTACTTC.